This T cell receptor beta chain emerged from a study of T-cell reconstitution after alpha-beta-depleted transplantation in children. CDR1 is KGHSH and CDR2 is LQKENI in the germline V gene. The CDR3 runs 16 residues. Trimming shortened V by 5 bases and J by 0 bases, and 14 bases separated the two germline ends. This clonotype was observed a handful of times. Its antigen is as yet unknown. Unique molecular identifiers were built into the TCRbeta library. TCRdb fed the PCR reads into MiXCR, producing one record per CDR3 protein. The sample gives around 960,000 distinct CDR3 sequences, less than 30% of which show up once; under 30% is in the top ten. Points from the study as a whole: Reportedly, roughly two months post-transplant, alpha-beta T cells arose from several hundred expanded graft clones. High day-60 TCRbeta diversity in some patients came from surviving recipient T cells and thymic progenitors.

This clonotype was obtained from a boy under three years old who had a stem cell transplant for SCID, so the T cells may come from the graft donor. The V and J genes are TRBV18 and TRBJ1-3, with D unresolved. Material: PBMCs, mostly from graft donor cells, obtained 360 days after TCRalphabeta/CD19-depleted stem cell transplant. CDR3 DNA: TGTGCCAGCTCATCGGCGGTGGAGAGCTCTGGAAACACCATATATTTT. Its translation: CASSSAVESSGNTIYF.